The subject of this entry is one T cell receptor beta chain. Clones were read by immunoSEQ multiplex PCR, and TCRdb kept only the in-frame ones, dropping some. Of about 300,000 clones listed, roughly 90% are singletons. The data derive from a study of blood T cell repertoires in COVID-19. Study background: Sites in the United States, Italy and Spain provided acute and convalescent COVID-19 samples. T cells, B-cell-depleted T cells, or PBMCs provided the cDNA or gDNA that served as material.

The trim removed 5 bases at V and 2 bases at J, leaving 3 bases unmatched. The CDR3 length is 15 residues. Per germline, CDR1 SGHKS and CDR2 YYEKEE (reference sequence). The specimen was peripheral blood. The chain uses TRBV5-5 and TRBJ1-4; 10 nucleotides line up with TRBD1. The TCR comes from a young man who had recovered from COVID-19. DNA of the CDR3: TGTGCCAGCAGTTCGGGACAGGGGACTAATGAAAAACTGTTTTTT. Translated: CASSSGQGTNEKLFF.